The 30 T cell receptor beta chains presented below share a single source sample, sequenced in a study of blood T cell repertoires in COVID-19. Clones were read by immunoSEQ multiplex PCR, and TCRdb kept only the in-frame ones, dropping some. The sample lists almost 300,000 clones, over 85% occurring once. Specimen: peripheral blood. All receptors derive from a woman younger than 45 with COVID-19, enrolled during active disease.

The chain joins TRBV4-1 to TRBJ1-6, with 9 positions matching TRBD1. Per the germline V gene, CDR1 is MGHRA and CDR2 is YSYEKL. CDR3 length: 18 residues. The ends lost 2 bases at V and 4 bases at J; junction bases unmatched: 9. CDR3 protein: CASSQNGQGPQYNSPLHF. In DNA, the CDR3 is TGCGCCAGCAGCCAAAACGGACAGGGGCCCCAATATAATTCACCCCTCCACTTT.

This sequence joins TRBV6-2 or TRBV6-3 and TRBJ2-7; D is uncertain. Deletions cut 5 bases from V and 9 bases from J, with 14 bases between. This CDR3 spans 12 amino acids. Looked up from germline, CDR1 is MNHEY and CDR2 is SVGEGT. CDR3 amino acids: CASSPRNLGQYF. Written as DNA, the CDR3 is TGTGCCAGCAGTCCCCGTAACCTCGGGCAGTACTTC.

This chain joins TRBV9 and TRBJ1-6, with D perhaps TRBD1 (6 bases). The CDR3 sequence is 14 residues long. Trimming shortened V by 3 bases and J by 7 bases, and 11 bases separated the two germline ends. Germline CDR1 is SGDLS and CDR2 is YYNGEE. The CDR3 bases are TGTGCCAGCAGCGCACAGGGAGGGAATTCACCCCTCCACTTT. Amino acid sequence: CASSAQGGNSPLHF.

The table lists this clone with a count of one. The chain has TRBV4-1 and TRBJ1-5; TRBD1 is a possible D gene (5 bases). Trimming shortened V by 3 bases and J by 0 bases, and 18 bases separated the two germline ends. Germline assignment: CDR1 MGHRA and CDR2 YSYEKL. The length of the CDR3 is 18 residues. The CDR3 loop is CASSHHGGSAYSNQPQHF. Here the CDR3 DNA reads TGCGCCAGCAGCCACCATGGGGGGTCCGCATATAGCAATCAGCCCCAGCATTTT.

J is TRBJ1-1 and V is TRBV9; D gene ambiguous. The CDR3 runs 15 residues. From germline, CDR1 is SGDLS and CDR2 YYNGEE. V lost 4 bases and J 6 bases, leaving 19 bases between the germline ends. The CDR3 sequence is CASSFRSAGSSEAFF. The CDR3 coding sequence is TGTGCCAGCAGCTTCCGTTCCGCGGGGTCGTCTGAAGCTTTCTTT.

The chain employs TRBV7-2 and TRBJ2-3; 7 bases are a match to TRBD2. From germline, CDR1 is SGHTA and CDR2 FQGNSA. The CDR3 extends over 15 amino acids. V shed 1 base and J 5 bases; nucleotides not matched to a gene: 6. This CDR3 is CASSLEAGVGDTQYF. In nucleotides, the CDR3 is TGTGCCAGCAGCTTAGAGGCGGGGGTTGGAGATACGCAGTATTTT.

The V call is TRBV2, the J call TRBJ1-1; possible D gene TRBD1, 5 bases. The length of the CDR3 is 12 residues. Trimming left V 9 bases short and J 5 bases short, with 13 bases between. Germline V gives CDR1 SNHLY, CDR2 FYNNEI. The CDR3 bases are TGTGCCAGTCTTTGGGGCTATACTGAAGCTTTCTTT. Its protein product is CASLWGYTEAFF.

V and J are TRBV5-4 and TRBJ1-6, with no clear D. CDR1 is SGHNT, CDR2 YYREEE, per germline (reference sequence). The CDR3 is made up of 12 amino acids. Trimming took 7 bases from V and 6 from J, leaving 8 bases between them. CDR3 loop: CASRNSNSPLHF. CDR3 bases: TGTGCCAGCCGAAACAGTAATTCACCCCTCCACTTT.

The CDR3: CASSFRGLAADTQYF. Here the CDR3 DNA reads TGTGCCAGCAGCTTTCGGGGATTAGCGGCAGATACGCAGTATTTT. V gene TRBV13 combines with J gene TRBJ2-3; D is possibly TRBD2 (6 bases). There are 15 residues in the CDR3. V was cut by 3 bases and J by 4 bases, with 14 bases left in between. The germline CDR1 and CDR2 sequences are PRHDT and FYEKMQ (reference sequence).

The CDR3 DNA is TGTGCCAGCAGACCGCCTGGCACCTATGGCTACACCTTC. Translated, it gives CASRPPGTYGYTF. The V and J genes are TRBV27 and TRBJ1-2; D not resolved. Germline CDR1 reads MNHEY; CDR2 reads SMNVEV (reference sequence). V was pared by 6 bases and J by 4 bases, with 12 bases between. This CDR3 has 13 amino acids.

The rearrangement joins TRBV7-8 to TRBJ1-3; TRBD1 is a possible D gene (5 bases). Trimming took off 8 bases at V and 4 bases at J, with 21 bases between the two ends. CDR1 is SGHVS and CDR2 is FQNEAQ in the germline V gene. This CDR3 has 16 residues. The CDR3 protein is CASCYDPRTSGNTIYF. CDR3 coding DNA: TGTGCCAGCTGCTACGACCCACGGACATCGGGAAACACCATATATTTT.

This chain links TRBV28 with TRBJ1-6; 10 bases match TRBD1. Germline CDR1 MDHEN, CDR2 SYDVKM. The length of the CDR3 is 15 residues. Trimming cost V 6 bases and J 7 bases; bases outside gene matches: 6. CDR3 loop: CASRLPGQGNSPLHF. DNA of the CDR3: TGTGCCAGCAGGCTACCGGGACAGGGGAATTCACCCCTCCACTTT.

To note about this clone: Other DNA sequences in this specimen translate into the identical CDR3. The V and J genes are TRBV3-1 (or the pseudogene TRBV3-2) and TRBJ1-1, with D possibly being TRBD1 (6 bases). The CDR3 totals 11 residues. V lost 6 bases to trimming and J lost 8 bases, with 10 bases between them. Germline V gene data show CDR1 as LGHDT and CDR2 as YNNKEL (reference sequence). CDR3: CASRGGAEAFF. CDR3 coding DNA: TGTGCCAGCAGGGGGGGGGCAGAAGCTTTCTTT.

The chain links TRBV4-2 to TRBJ1-4; 7 nucleotides match TRBD1. Germline lookup yields CDR1 LGHNA and CDR2 YNFKEQ. The CDR3 length is 16 residues. Trimming cost V 5 bases and J 2 bases; bases outside gene matches: 8. The CDR3 region has the DNA TGTGCCAGCAGCGTTCACTTGACAGGGACTAATGAAAAACTGTTTTTT. Residues: CASSVHLTGTNEKLFF.

The V and J genes are TRBV6-5 and TRBJ1-5; D is possibly TRBD1 (6 bases). Germline CDR1 and CDR2: MNHEY and SVGAGI. V was clipped by 3 bases and J by 6 bases, with 12 bases between them. The CDR3 loop spans 14 amino acids. CDR3 DNA sequence: TGTGCCAGCAGTTATCGACAGGAAAGTCAGCCCCAGCATTTT. Translated: CASSYRQESQPQHF.

The chain joins TRBV6-5 to TRBJ1-5, with 7 positions matching TRBD1. After removal of 8 bases from V and 4 bases from J, the junction contained 5 bases not matched to a gene. The CDR3 totals 13 residues. Germline V gene lookup returns CDR1 MNHEY and CDR2 SVGAGI. The CDR3 DNA reads as TGTGCCAGCGGAGGGGGCTTAAATCAGCCCCAGCATTTT. Amino acids: CASGGGLNQPQHF.

The chain recombines TRBV7-9 with TRBJ1-6; D possibly corresponds to TRBD1 (5 bases). Germline loops: CDR1 SEHNR, CDR2 FQNEAQ (reference sequence). This CDR3 comprises 15 residues. V was clipped by 5 bases and J by 4 bases, with 12 bases between them. As DNA, the CDR3 is TGTGCCAGCAGCCGCCTGGGGCAGTATAATTCACCCCTCCACTTT. It is translated as CASSRLGQYNSPLHF.

The genes are TRBV5-1 and TRBJ2-1; TRBD2 aligns across 8 bases. Germline CDR1 reads SGHRS; CDR2 reads YFSETQ. The junction had 6 bases not matched to a gene; V was cut back by 1 base and J by 3 bases. The CDR3 length is 16 residues. For the CDR3, the DNA is TGCGCCAGCAGCTTGAACGCGGGGGGTAACTACAATGAGCAGTTCTTC. Its protein is CASSLNAGGNYNEQFF.

The chain couples TRBV10-3 to TRBJ1-3; TRBD1 matches 9 bases. The V and J ends lost 4 bases and 4 bases, in that order; junction bases with no gene match: 2. This CDR3 contains 14 residues. Germline CDR1 is ENHRY and CDR2 is SYGVKD. This chain's CDR3 is CAISGGQGGNTIYF. For the CDR3, the DNA is TGTGCCATCAGTGGGGGACAGGGCGGAAACACCATATATTTT.

This clone was recorded only once. The chain uses TRBV9 and TRBJ2-2; D may be TRBD1 (6 bases). CDR1 and CDR2 from the germline V gene are SGDLS and YYNGEE. The CDR3 has 16 amino acids. Trimming took off 5 bases at V and 0 bases at J, with 14 bases between the two ends. The CDR3 here is CASRGRQDPNTGELFF. The CDR3 DNA is TGTGCCAGCAGAGGGCGACAGGACCCGAACACCGGGGAGCTGTTTTTT.

This rearrangement joins TRBV7-6 to TRBJ2-3, with TRBD2 matching 10 bases. The CDR3 is 17 residues long. Germline CDR1 SGHVS, CDR2 FNYEAQ. J lost 5 bases, V lost 1 base, and 9 bases had no gene match. The CDR3 region has the DNA TGTGCCAGCAGCTTAGAAAGGACTAGCGGAGGGGGAGATACGCAGTATTTT. This gives the protein CASSLERTSGGGDTQYF.

The sample holds one count of this clone. V gene TRBV12-3 or TRBV12-4 combines with J gene TRBJ1-1; possible D gene TRBD1, 6 bases. The V gene lost 6 bases and the J gene lost 9 bases, with 17 bases spanning the gap. The CDR3 has 13 amino acids. The CDR3 region has the DNA TGTGCCAGCAGGAGGGACACCTCTATTAAAGCTTTCTTT. Translated: CASRRDTSIKAFF.

The CDR3 protein is CASSQERVASSGANVLTF. CDR3 nucleotides: TGTGCCAGCAGCCAAGAGAGAGTTGCGAGCTCTGGGGCCAACGTCCTGACTTTC. The V gene is TRBV14, the J gene TRBJ2-6; D is uncertain. The CDR3 contains 18 residues. The V and J ends lost 0 bases and 0 bases respectively, with 12 bases between them. Germline V CDR1 and CDR2: SGHDN, FVKESK.

This rearrangement joins TRBV18 to TRBJ2-5, with TRBD2 matching over 9 bases. This CDR3 is built from 16 residues. V trimming: 3 bases; J trimming: 1 base; junction bases outside the gene matches: 6. Looked up from germline, CDR1 is KGHSH and CDR2 is LQKENI. The CDR3 reads CASSPKTSGVQETQYF. The CDR3 DNA reads TGTGCCAGCTCACCCAAGACTAGCGGTGTCCAAGAGACCCAGTACTTC.

The rearrangement links TRBV5-4 to TRBJ2-2, with TRBD1 identical over 9 bases. Germline assignment: CDR1 SGHNT and CDR2 YYREEE (reference sequence). The CDR3 is 14 amino acids. V was pared by 4 bases and J by 6 bases, with 4 bases of the junction left unmatched. The CDR3 is CASSRQGVAGELFF. CDR3 DNA sequence: TGTGCCAGCAGCCGACAGGGGGTGGCCGGGGAGCTGTTTTTT.

The chain recombines TRBV5-1 with TRBJ2-3; 8 bases line up with TRBD2. The V and J ends lost 6 bases and 0 bases, in that order; junction bases with no gene match: 3. The germline V gene encodes CDR1 SGHRS and CDR2 YFSETQ. The CDR3 consists of 14 residues. In nucleotides, the CDR3 is TGCGCCAGCAAGAAGCGGGGGAGCACAGATACGCAGTATTTT. Protein product: CASKKRGSTDTQYF. Full variable domain (rest looked up from reference TRBV5-1 and TRBJ2-3): KAGVTQTPRYLIKTRGQQVTLSCSPISGHRSVSWYQQTPGQGLQFLFEYFSETQRNKGNFPGRFSGRQFSNSRSEMNVSTLELGDSALYLCASKKRGSTDTQYFGPGTRLTVL.

The gene calls are TRBV27 and TRBJ2-7; the match to TRBD1 covers 8 bases. Germline-derived CDR1 and CDR2 are MNHEY and SMNVEV (reference sequence). The CDR3 consists of 16 residues. V gave up 3 bases and J gave up 2 bases; unmatched junction bases: 9. The CDR3 loop is CASSFQPGDRTYEQYF. The CDR3 nucleotides read TGTGCCAGCAGTTTCCAACCGGGGGACAGGACCTACGAGCAGTACTTC.

The V gene is TRBV5-4, the J gene TRBJ2-2, with TRBD1 identical over 7 bases. Losses at the gene ends were 7 bases for V and 3 bases for J; bases not matched to a gene: 3. In germline, CDR1 is SGHNT, CDR2 YYREEE (reference sequence). The CDR3 has 13 residues. CDR3 region: CASSQGYTGELFF. The CDR3 DNA sequence: TGTGCCAGCTCACAGGGGTACACCGGGGAGCTGTTTTTT.

The V gene is TRBV4-1, the J gene TRBJ2-5, with 9 bases lining up with TRBD2. The CDR3 runs to 14 residues. Trimming cost V 5 bases and J 4 bases; bases outside gene matches: 5. Germline values: CDR1 MGHRA, CDR2 YSYEKL. The CDR3 bases are TGCGCCAGCAGCTACGCGGGGGGGTCAGAGACCCAGTACTTC. It encodes CASSYAGGSETQYF.

The chain is built from TRBV6-5 and TRBJ1-1; D gene ambiguous. Trimming left V 8 bases short and J 10 bases short, with 20 bases between. The CDR3 loop spans 13 amino acids. Germline CDR1 and CDR2: MNHEY and SVGAGI. The CDR3 here is CASAILGGFGAFF. CDR3 bases: TGTGCCAGCGCCATACTGGGAGGGTTTGGAGCTTTCTTT.